This T cell receptor beta chain appears in the sequencing data of a study of CD8+ T cells in alopecia areata. Isolated RNA was reverse transcribed into cDNA used as the sequencing template. Sequencing was performed with immunoSEQ multiplex PCR; in TCRdb, only in-frame clones are kept and a portion is missing. The data contain 120,000 or so clones, approximately 47% of them singletons. This CDR3 spans 12 amino acids. Germline V gene lookup returns CDR1 SQVTM and CDR2 ANQGSEA. Germline trimming cut 3 bases from V and 8 bases from J; bases unmatched to any gene: 3. The sample consisted of NKG2D-low CD8+ T cells sorted from blood. The receptor's source is a human donor with alopecia areata. The genes are TRBV29-1 and TRBJ1-4; 7 nucleotides align to TRBD1. The CDR3 nucleotides are TGCAGCGTTGAGGAGGGACAGGAAAAACTGTTTTTT. Its translation is CSVEEGQEKLFF.